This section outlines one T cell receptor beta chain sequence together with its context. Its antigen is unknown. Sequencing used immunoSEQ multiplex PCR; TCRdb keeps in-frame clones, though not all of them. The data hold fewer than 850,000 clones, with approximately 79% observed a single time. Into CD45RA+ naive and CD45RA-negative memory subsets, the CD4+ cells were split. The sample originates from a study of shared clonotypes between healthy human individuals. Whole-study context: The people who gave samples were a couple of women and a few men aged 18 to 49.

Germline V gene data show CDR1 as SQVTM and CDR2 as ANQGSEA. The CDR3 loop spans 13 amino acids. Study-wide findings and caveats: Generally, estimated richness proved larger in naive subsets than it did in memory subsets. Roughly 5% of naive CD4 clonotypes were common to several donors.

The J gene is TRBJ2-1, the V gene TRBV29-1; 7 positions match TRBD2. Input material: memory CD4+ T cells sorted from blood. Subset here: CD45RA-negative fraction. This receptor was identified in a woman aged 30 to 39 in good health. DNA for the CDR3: TGCGGCGGGGGAAGTTTCTCCTACAATGAGCAGTTCTTC. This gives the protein CGGGSFSYNEQFF.